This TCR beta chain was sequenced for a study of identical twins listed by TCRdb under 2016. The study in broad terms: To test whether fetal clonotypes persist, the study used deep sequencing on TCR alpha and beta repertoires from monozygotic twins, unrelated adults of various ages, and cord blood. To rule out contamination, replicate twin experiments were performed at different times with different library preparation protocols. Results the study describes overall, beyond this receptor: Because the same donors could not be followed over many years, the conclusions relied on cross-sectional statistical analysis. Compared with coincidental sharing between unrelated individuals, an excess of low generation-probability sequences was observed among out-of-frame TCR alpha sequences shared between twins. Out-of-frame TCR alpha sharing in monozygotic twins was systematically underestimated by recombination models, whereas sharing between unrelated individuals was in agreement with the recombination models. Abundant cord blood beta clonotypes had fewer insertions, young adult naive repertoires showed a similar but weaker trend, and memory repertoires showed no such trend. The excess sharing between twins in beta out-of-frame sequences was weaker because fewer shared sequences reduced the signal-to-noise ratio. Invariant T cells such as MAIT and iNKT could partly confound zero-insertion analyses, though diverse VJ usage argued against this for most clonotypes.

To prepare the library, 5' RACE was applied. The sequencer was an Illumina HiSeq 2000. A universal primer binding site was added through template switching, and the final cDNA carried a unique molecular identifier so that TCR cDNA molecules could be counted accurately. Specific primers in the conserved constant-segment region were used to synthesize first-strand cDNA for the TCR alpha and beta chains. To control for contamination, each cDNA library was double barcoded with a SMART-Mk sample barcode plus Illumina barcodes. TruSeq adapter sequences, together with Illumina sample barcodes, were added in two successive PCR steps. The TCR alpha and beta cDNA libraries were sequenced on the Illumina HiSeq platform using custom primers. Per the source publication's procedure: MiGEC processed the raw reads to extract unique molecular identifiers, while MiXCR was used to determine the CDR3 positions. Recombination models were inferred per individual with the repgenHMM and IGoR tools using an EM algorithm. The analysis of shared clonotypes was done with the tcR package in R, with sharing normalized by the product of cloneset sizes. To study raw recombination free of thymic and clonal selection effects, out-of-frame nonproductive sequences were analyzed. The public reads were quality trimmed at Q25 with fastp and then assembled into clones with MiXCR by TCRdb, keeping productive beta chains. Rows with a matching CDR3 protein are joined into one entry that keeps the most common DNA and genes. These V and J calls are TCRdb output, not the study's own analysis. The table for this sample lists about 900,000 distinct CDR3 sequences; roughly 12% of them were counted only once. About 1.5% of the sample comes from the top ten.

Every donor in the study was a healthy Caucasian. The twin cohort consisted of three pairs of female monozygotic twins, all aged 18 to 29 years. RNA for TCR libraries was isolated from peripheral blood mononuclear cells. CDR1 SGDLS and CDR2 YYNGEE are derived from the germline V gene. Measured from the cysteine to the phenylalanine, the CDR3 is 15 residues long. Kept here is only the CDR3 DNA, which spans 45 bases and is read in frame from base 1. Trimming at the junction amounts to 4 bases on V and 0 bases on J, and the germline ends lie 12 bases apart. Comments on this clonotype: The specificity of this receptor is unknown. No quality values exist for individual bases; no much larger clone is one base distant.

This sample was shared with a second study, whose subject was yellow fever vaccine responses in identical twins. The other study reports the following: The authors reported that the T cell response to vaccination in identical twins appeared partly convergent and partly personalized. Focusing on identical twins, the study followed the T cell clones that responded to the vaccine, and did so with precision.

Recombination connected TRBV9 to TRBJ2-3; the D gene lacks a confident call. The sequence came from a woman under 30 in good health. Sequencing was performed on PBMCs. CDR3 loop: CASSQRLASTDTQYF. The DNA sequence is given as TGTGCCAGCAGCCAACGATTGGCTAGCACAGATACGCAGTATTTT.